These 28 T cell receptor beta chains were sequenced from one sample in a study of patients and donors after allogeneic stem cell transplantation (dated by TCRdb to 2019 to 2021). The library relied on RT-PCR. Sequenced using a NextSeq 550. TCRdb cleaned the public reads at Q25 with fastp, built clones with MiXCR and kept in-frame beta chains. Entries are consolidated by CDR3 protein sequence, retaining the most common genes and DNA. This sample comprises about a million distinct CDR3 sequences, approximately 18% of them detected only once. Together, the top ten hold 5% to 7.5% of the sample. The material sequenced was blood, either unsorted or a sorted T cell fraction (not recorded which). All receptors derive from a human donor who was either an allogeneic HSCT recipient or a stem cell or donor lymphocyte infusion donor (not recorded which). It is not recorded whose cells these are; they may come from a transplant donor.

This clonotype was recorded a few times. The chain joins TRBV6-6 to TRBJ1-1; 7 bases map to TRBD1. CDR3 length: 12 amino acids. Germline CDR1 reads MNHNY; CDR2 reads SVGAGI (reference sequence). The junction had 10 bases not matched to a gene; V was cut back by 7 bases and J by 11 bases. The CDR3 DNA is TGTGCCAGCATCAAGGGGGCGGCAGAGGCTTTCTTT. It is translated as CASIKGAAEAFF.

This clonotype has a handful of counts. The chain combines TRBV4-1 with TRBJ1-2; no definite D call. CDR1 and CDR2 (germline): MGHRA, YSYEKL. V lost 1 base to trimming and J lost 0 bases, with 9 bases between them. The CDR3 has 15 amino acids. For the CDR3, the DNA is TGCGCCAGCAGCCAAGTTGGAAATACTAACTATGGCTACACCTTC. Protein sequence: CASSQVGNTNYGYTF.

There are a few counts of this clonotype. The CDR3 bases are TGCAGTGCTAGAAGGACTCAAAAGGGCAATGAGCAGTTCTTC. Amino acids: CSARRTQKGNEQFF. The rearrangement joins TRBV20-1 to TRBJ2-1, with a possible D match to TRBD2 (5 bases). V was trimmed by 2 bases and J by 6 bases, leaving 14 bases between them. The CDR3 covers 14 residues. CDR1 is DFQATT, CDR2 SNEGSKA, per germline (reference sequence).

This clonotype was found a few times. The J gene is TRBJ1-1, the V gene TRBV7-2, with a possible D match to TRBD1 (5 bases). Trimming removed 1 base at V and 6 bases at J, with 15 bases between. The CDR3 covers 15 residues. The V gene's germline CDR1 is SGHTA and CDR2 FQGNSA. The CDR3 reads CASSLGLGRSAEAFF. CDR3 sequence (DNA): TGTGCCAGCAGCTTAGGATTGGGACGGTCGGCTGAAGCTTTCTTT.

In DNA form, the CDR3 reads TGTGCCAGCAGTTACGGAGACAGGGACGGATCGAATGAGCAGTTCTTC. Protein sequence: CASSYGDRDGSNEQFF. The chain uses TRBV6-5 and TRBJ2-1; TRBD1 aligns across 7 bases. V trimming: 2 bases; J trimming: 7 bases; junction bases outside the gene matches: 11. The CDR3 covers 16 residues. CDR1 and CDR2 (germline): MNHEY, SVGAGI.

V is TRBV12-3 or TRBV12-4 and J is TRBJ2-2; 13 bases match TRBD2. The trim removed 6 bases at V and 5 bases at J, leaving 9 bases unmatched. The CDR3 consists of 17 residues. The CDR3 DNA reads as TGTGCCAGCAGCCCTACACGGGGACTAGCGGGAACCGGGGAGCTGTTTTTT. This codes for CASSPTRGLAGTGELFF.

A few counts support this clonotype. The chain combines TRBV5-1 with TRBJ2-2; D might be TRBD1 or TRBD2, each matching 5 bases. Germline V lookup: CDR1 SGHRS, CDR2 YFSETQ. The CDR3 spans 15 residues. V was clipped by 9 bases and J by 7 bases, with 22 bases between them. CDR3 loop: CATRDRYGFSGELFF. CDR3 nucleotide sequence: TGCGCCACCCGGGACCGATATGGGTTCAGCGGGGAGCTGTTTTTT.

This clonotype showed up just a few times. V usage is TRBV18 and J usage is TRBJ1-2; possibly TRBD1 for D (5 bases). Germline lookup yields CDR1 KGHSH and CDR2 LQKENI. This CDR3 comprises 15 residues. The germline V and J ends were trimmed by 2 bases and 6 bases, with 16 bases remaining between them. The DNA for the CDR3 is TGTGCCAGCTCACCAACGGGGCGTAGTTTGGATGGCTACACCTTC. This translates into CASSPTGRSLDGYTF. The full variable domain, in which reference TRBV18 and TRBJ1-2 provide the parts outside the CDR3, is NAGVMQNPRHLVRRRGQEARLRCSPMKGHSHVYWYRQLPEEGLKFMVYLQKENIIDESGMPKERFSAEFPKEGPSILRIQQVVRGDSAAYFCASSPTGRSLDGYTFGSGTRLTVV.

The chain links TRBV20-1 to TRBJ1-5; a possible D gene is TRBD1 (5 bases). The CDR3 is made up of 15 amino acids. CDR1 is DFQATT and CDR2 is SNEGSKA in the germline V gene (reference sequence). V dropped 6 bases and J dropped 1 base, with 16 bases sitting between them. The CDR3 DNA follows: TGCAGTGCGTTACTTCGGGGGGGAAGCAATCAGCCCCAGCATTTT. Encoded protein: CSALLRGGSNQPQHF.

This clonotype was detected a few times. CDR3 protein: CASSSTAPPGVRGGELFF. The CDR3 nucleotides read TGTGCCAGCAGCTCCACCGCACCCCCAGGGGTTCGAGGCGGGGAGCTGTTTTTT. The V and J genes are TRBV11-1 and TRBJ2-2; weak D call: TRBD1 (6 bases). The CDR3 sequence is 18 residues long. Trimming took 4 bases from V and 7 from J, leaving 25 bases between them. CDR1 and CDR2 from the germline V gene are SGHAT and FQDESV (reference sequence).

The chain joins TRBV7-9 to TRBJ1-5, with a possible D match to TRBD1 (5 bases). V was shortened by 8 bases and J by 4 bases, with 24 bases between the two germline ends. Germline CDR1 is SEHNR and CDR2 is FQNEAQ (reference sequence). CDR3 length: 17 residues. CDR3 DNA: TGTGCCAGCTCCGGGGAGGGGAGGGGAAGTAGGAATCAGCCCCAGCATTTT. It specifies CASSGEGRGSRNQPQHF.

The chain uses TRBV30 and TRBJ1-5; weak D call: TRBD1 (5 bases). The CDR3 consists of 16 residues. Trimming pared 0 bases from V and 1 base from J, leaving 13 bases between. Germline assignment: CDR1 GTSNPN and CDR2 SVGIG (reference sequence). CDR3 protein: CAWSVRRRGSNQPQHF. The CDR3 nucleotides are TGTGCCTGGAGTGTACGGCGAAGGGGAAGCAATCAGCCCCAGCATTTT.

This clonotype has just a few counts. The junction shows a germline mismatch at one end, possibly a read error. J is TRBJ1-3 and V is TRBV11-3; D not resolved. CDR1 and CDR2 from the germline V gene are SGHNT and YENEEA. This CDR3 spans 13 amino acids. The CDR3 region has the DNA TGTGCCAGCAGCTCTAACCCTGGAAACACCACATATTTT. It codes for CASSSNPGNTTYF.

The CDR3 protein is CASSLTGGTYGYTF. CDR3 DNA: TGTGCCAGCAGCTTAACGGGCGGAACCTATGGCTACACCTTC. This chain links TRBV7-3 with TRBJ1-2; no clear D. Between the trimmed V and J ends, which lost 0 bases and 4 bases, there was a span of 9 bases. Germline loops: CDR1 SGHTA, CDR2 FQGTGA. The CDR3 runs 14 residues.

This clonotype has only a few counts. This chain connects TRBV7-9 to TRBJ2-7; perhaps D is TRBD1 or TRBD2 (5 bases each). CDR1 is SEHNR, CDR2 FQNEAQ, per germline (reference sequence). This CDR3 has 15 amino acids. Trimming stripped 5 bases from V and 0 bases from J, with 14 bases between. As DNA, the CDR3 is TGTGCCAGCAGCCACGGACGGGGCAACTCCTACGAGCAGTACTTC. It is translated as CASSHGRGNSYEQYF. The full variable domain, with the rest looked up from reference TRBV7-9 and TRBJ2-7, is DTGVSQNPRHKITKRGQNVTFRCDPISEHNRLYWYRQTLGQGPEFLTYFQNEAQLEKSRLLSDRFSAERPKGSFSTLEIQRTEQGDSAMYLCASSHGRGNSYEQYFGPGTRLTVT.

This clonotype was observed many times. The chain is built from TRBV4-1 and TRBJ2-5; D might be TRBD2 (6 bases). Germline V gene lookup returns CDR1 MGHRA and CDR2 YSYEKL. V was trimmed by 1 base and J by 7 bases, leaving 7 bases between them. The CDR3 has 12 residues. The CDR3 sequence is CASSQVGGTQYF. The CDR3, as DNA: TGCGCCAGCAGCCAAGTGGGAGGGACCCAGTACTTC.

The rearrangement joins TRBV2 to TRBJ1-1; no definite D call. V was clipped by 7 bases and J by 1 base, with 13 bases between them. The CDR3 is 14 amino acids. The V gene's germline CDR1 is SNHLY and CDR2 FYNNEI. The CDR3 loop reads CASTFEGKNTEAFF. In nucleotides, the CDR3 is TGTGCCAGCACCTTTGAGGGAAAGAACACTGAAGCTTTCTTT.

This clonotype was detected ten times or more. The CDR3: CSASPPRRGWNEQFF. For the CDR3, the DNA is TGCAGTGCTAGCCCTCCCCGGCGGGGGTGGAATGAGCAGTTCTTC. J is TRBJ2-1 and V is TRBV20-1, with 7 positions matching TRBD2. Germline CDR1 DFQATT, CDR2 SNEGSKA (reference sequence). CDR3 length equals 15 residues. Trimming took 3 bases from V and 7 from J; bases not matched to a gene: 12.

The chain links TRBV15 to TRBJ1-4; perhaps TRBD1 as D (6 bases). The CDR3 is made up of 15 amino acids. V was shortened by 1 base and J by 8 bases, with 14 bases between the two germline ends. The germline CDR1 and CDR2 sequences are LNHNV and YYDKDF (reference sequence). CDR3 region: CATSRAGGREEKLFF. The CDR3 coding sequence is TGTGCCACCAGCAGAGCGGGGGGCAGGGAGGAAAAACTGTTTTTT.

In this sample, this clonotype turned up a few times. The genes are TRBV9 and TRBJ2-3, with a weak D call TRBD2 (6 bases). V was trimmed by 1 base and J by 2 bases, leaving 11 bases between them. The V gene's germline CDR1 is SGDLS and CDR2 YYNGEE. The CDR3 runs 15 residues. Here the CDR3 DNA reads TGTGCCAGCAGCGTAATAGCGGACACCACAGATACGCAGTATTTT. As protein: CASSVIADTTDTQYF.

In its sample, this clonotype was seen a few times. This rearrangement joins TRBV6-1 to TRBJ2-1; perhaps D is TRBD1 or TRBD2 (5 bases each). The CDR3 contains 13 residues. Germline CDR1 and CDR2: MNHNS and SASEGT. The V end lost 4 bases, the J end lost 8 bases, and 12 bases lay between the germline ends. The CDR3, as DNA: TGTGCCAGCAGTGGCCGACTGGGGGATGAGCAGTTCTTC. It is translated as CASSGRLGDEQFF.

The chain joins TRBV7-9 to TRBJ2-3; 9 bases line up with TRBD2. The germline CDR1 and CDR2 sequences are SEHNR and FQNEAQ (reference sequence). The J segment lost 4 bases and the V segment lost 5 bases, leaving 10 bases of the junction unmatched. CDR3 length equals 16 residues. CDR3 DNA sequence: TGTGCCAGCAGCCTCGGCGGGAGGGTAAAGGCAGATACGCAGTATTTT. It codes for CASSLGGRVKADTQYF.

The V call is TRBV29-1, the J call TRBJ1-3; weak D call: TRBD1 (6 bases). The CDR3 is made up of 14 amino acids. V was pared by 2 bases and J by 3 bases, with 11 bases between. Germline CDR1 is SQVTM and CDR2 is ANQGSEA. The CDR3 reads CSVETGNFGNTIYF. CDR3 sequence (DNA): TGCAGCGTTGAAACAGGGAATTTTGGAAACACCATATATTTT.

This clonotype was seen only a few times. The chain couples TRBV10-3 to TRBJ1-1; D possibly corresponds to TRBD1 (6 bases). Germline CDR1 ENHRY, CDR2 SYGVKD. This CDR3 is 13 amino acids long. V was shortened by 2 bases and J by 10 bases, with 14 bases between the two germline ends. The DNA for the CDR3 is TGTGCCATCAGTGAGCAAAAGGGGGTTCGAGCTTTCTTT. Amino acid sequence: CAISEQKGVRAFF.

The V gene is TRBV30, the J gene TRBJ2-2; D may be TRBD2 (6 bases). The germline V and J ends were trimmed by 0 bases and 6 bases, with 14 bases remaining between them. This CDR3 contains 15 residues. Germline values: CDR1 GTSNPN, CDR2 SVGIG (reference sequence). The CDR3 nucleotides are TGTGCCTGGAGTGTGGGCGGGGTTGGAGCCGGGGAGCTGTTTTTT. This sequence encodes CAWSVGGVGAGELFF.

The CDR3 here is CARSPNLHRGDQETQYF. The CDR3 coding sequence is TGTGCCAGAAGTCCGAACCTCCACAGGGGAGACCAAGAGACCCAGTACTTC. V gene TRBV2 combines with J gene TRBJ2-5; TRBD1 agrees at 7 bases. J was trimmed by 0 bases and V by 9 bases; bases with no gene match: 16. The CDR3 spans 17 residues. CDR1 and CDR2 from the germline V gene are SNHLY and FYNNEI.

This clonotype was observed a handful of times. The chain is built from TRBV6-1 and TRBJ1-3; no reliable D call. Per the germline V gene, CDR1 is MNHNS and CDR2 is SASEGT. The CDR3 sequence is 16 residues long. V lost 5 bases to trimming and J lost 0 bases, with 14 bases between them. The CDR3 nucleotides read TGTGCCAGCAGTCCCACCCGAGGACTCTCTGGAAACACCATATATTTT. Its protein product is CASSPTRGLSGNTIYF.

This clonotype has more than one count but fewer than ten. This chain connects TRBV20-1 to TRBJ2-7; D unclear. This CDR3 region has 15 residues. Germline V gene sequence: CDR1 DFQATT, CDR2 SNEGSKA (reference sequence). V gave up 3 bases and J gave up 2 bases, with 17 bases separating them. The CDR3 loop reads CSASFGSAGTYEQYF. The CDR3, as DNA: TGCAGTGCTAGTTTTGGGTCGGCAGGCACCTACGAGCAGTACTTC.